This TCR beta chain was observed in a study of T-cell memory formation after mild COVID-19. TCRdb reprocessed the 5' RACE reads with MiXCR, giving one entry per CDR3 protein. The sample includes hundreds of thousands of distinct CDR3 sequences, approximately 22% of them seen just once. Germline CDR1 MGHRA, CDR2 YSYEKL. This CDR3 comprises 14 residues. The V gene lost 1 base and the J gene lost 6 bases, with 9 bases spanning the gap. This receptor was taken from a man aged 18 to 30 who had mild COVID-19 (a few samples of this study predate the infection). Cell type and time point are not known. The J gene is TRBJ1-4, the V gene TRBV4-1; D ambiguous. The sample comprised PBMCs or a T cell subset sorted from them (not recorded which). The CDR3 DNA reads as TGCGCCAGCAGCCAAGGGGAGATCTATGAAAAACTGTTTTTT. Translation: CASSQGEIYEKLFF.